These 31 T cell receptor beta chains originate from one sample sequenced in a study of blood T cell repertoires in COVID-19. Some clones are missing from TCRdb's copy, which holds only in-frame ones; the method was immunoSEQ multiplex PCR. The sample shows about 390,000 clones, 85% to 90% of them seen only once. Source material: PBMCs or T cells enriched from blood (not recorded which). These receptors came from a woman in her forties or fifties who had recovered from COVID-19.

The chain employs TRBV29-1 and TRBJ2-3; 7 positions match TRBD1. The germline gives CDR1 SQVTM, CDR2 ANQGSEA. The V and J ends lost 0 bases and 1 base, in that order; junction bases with no gene match: 4. There are 15 residues in the CDR3. The CDR3 sequence is CSVEEGGWGTDTQYF. CDR3 nucleotides: TGCAGCGTTGAAGAAGGGGGCTGGGGCACAGATACGCAGTATTTT.

V and J are TRBV12-3 or TRBV12-4 and TRBJ1-2, with no clear D. CDR3 size: 13 residues. The V and J ends lost 3 bases and 7 bases respectively, with 12 bases between them. DNA of the CDR3: TGTGCCAGCAGTTTTCTCGCCGGGAGTGGCTACACCTTC. This encodes CASSFLAGSGYTF.

This sequence joins TRBV19 and TRBJ2-3; weak D call: TRBD2 (7 bases). CDR1 and CDR2 (germline): LNHDA, SQIVND (reference sequence). The CDR3 is 13 residues long. Trimming stripped 9 bases from V and 5 bases from J, with 15 bases between. The CDR3 DNA follows: TGTGCCAGCGGCGAGGGGGGGCGAGATACGCAGTATTTT. It yields the protein CASGEGGRDTQYF.

This chain connects TRBV19 to TRBJ2-5; D remains ambiguous. Germline V gene lookup returns CDR1 LNHDA and CDR2 SQIVND (reference sequence). This CDR3 is 12 amino acids long. Trimming took off 5 bases at V and 5 bases at J, with 9 bases between the two ends. CDR3 residues: CASSQARETQYF. CDR3 sequence (DNA): TGTGCCAGTAGTCAAGCTAGGGAGACCCAGTACTTC.

This clone turned up a few times. In DNA, the CDR3 is TGTGCCAGCAGTTACGGGGTAGGGAGCGCTGGAAACACCATATATTTT. Residues: CASSYGVGSAGNTIYF. This sequence joins TRBV6-5 and TRBJ1-3; D is undetermined. The V end lost 2 bases, the J end lost 2 bases, and 13 bases lay between the germline ends. The CDR3 consists of 16 residues. Germline lookup yields CDR1 MNHEY and CDR2 SVGAGI.

The rearrangement uses TRBV18 and TRBJ2-5, with D unclear. Germline V gives CDR1 KGHSH, CDR2 LQKENI. Trimming shortened V by 2 bases and J by 4 bases, and 5 bases separated the two germline ends. The CDR3 consists of 12 residues. In DNA form, the CDR3 reads TGTGCCAGCTCACCAAGCACAGAGACCCAGTACTTC. Residues: CASSPSTETQYF.

The chain recombines TRBV7-9 with TRBJ2-3; D possibly corresponds to TRBD2 (6 bases). Trimming took off 8 bases at V and 2 bases at J, with 14 bases between the two ends. This CDR3 comprises 14 residues. Germline CDR1 is SEHNR and CDR2 is FQNEAQ (reference sequence). The CDR3 sequence is CASDFAGTTDTQYF. The CDR3 DNA follows: TGTGCCAGCGATTTTGCGGGAACCACAGATACGCAGTATTTT. The full variable domain, with the rest looked up from reference TRBV7-9 and TRBJ2-3, is DTGVSQNPRHKITKRGQNVTFRCDPISEHNRLYWYRQTLGQGPEFLTYFQNEAQLEKSRLLSDRFSAERPKGSFSTLEIQRTEQGDSAMYLCASDFAGTTDTQYFGPGTRLTVL.

This clone has more than one count but fewer than ten. The rearrangement links TRBV18 to TRBJ1-3; 10 nucleotides line up with TRBD1. The germline V gene encodes CDR1 KGHSH and CDR2 LQKENI. The CDR3 contains 17 residues. V gave up 3 bases and J gave up 2 bases; unmatched junction bases: 7. The CDR3 DNA is TGTGCCAGCTCACCGGGACAGGGGAAGGTGGCTGGAAACACCATATATTTT. Residues: CASSPGQGKVAGNTIYF.

This clone was counted a few times. The chain employs TRBV6-5 and TRBJ1-6; D perhaps matches TRBD1 (5 bases). This CDR3 has 14 amino acids. The V gene lost 2 bases and the J gene lost 10 bases, with 12 bases spanning the gap. The V gene's germline CDR1 is MNHEY and CDR2 SVGAGI. CDR3 protein: CASSYVREGSPLHF. In DNA, the CDR3 is TGTGCCAGCAGTTACGTCAGGGAGGGCTCACCCCTCCACTTT.

The chain carries TRBV7-8 and TRBJ2-2, with unresolved D. The CDR3 contains 13 residues. Trimming stripped 3 bases from V and 4 bases from J, with 6 bases between. CDR1 is SGHVS and CDR2 is FQNEAQ in the germline V gene. This CDR3 reads CASSFPSTGELFF. In DNA, the CDR3 is TGTGCCAGCAGCTTTCCGAGCACCGGGGAGCTGTTTTTT. Full variable domain (remainder filled in from reference TRBV7-8 and TRBJ2-2): GAGVSQSPRYKVAKRGQDVALRCDPISGHVSLFWYQQALGQGPEFLTYFQNEAQLDKSGLPSDRFFAERPEGSVSTLKIQRTQQEDSAVYLCASSFPSTGELFFGEGSRLTVL.

The chain has TRBV19 and TRBJ1-5; D is unresolved. Per germline, CDR1 LNHDA and CDR2 SQIVND (reference sequence). The CDR3 contains 12 residues. Between the trimmed V and J ends, which lost 1 base and 15 bases, there was a span of 13 bases. CDR3 sequence: CASSIGVQVRHF. CDR3 nucleotide sequence: TGTGCCAGTAGTATAGGCGTCCAGGTACGGCATTTT.

The V gene is TRBV25-1, the J gene TRBJ1-2; D is unresolved. Per the germline V gene, CDR1 is MGHDK and CDR2 is SYGVNS. The CDR3 sequence is 12 residues long. V dropped 1 base and J dropped 7 bases, with 7 bases sitting between them. CDR3 region: CASSESGFGYTF. As DNA, the CDR3 is TGTGCCAGCAGTGAATCGGGATTTGGCTACACCTTC.

DNA for the CDR3: TGTGCCTGGAGTTCAGGGGGCACCGGGGAGCTGTTTTTT. Its protein is CAWSSGGTGELFF. J is TRBJ2-2 and V is TRBV30, with TRBD1 matching over 7 bases. Germline V gene data show CDR1 as GTSNPN and CDR2 as SVGIG (reference sequence). This CDR3 spans 13 amino acids. Losses at the gene ends were 2 bases for V and 4 bases for J; bases not matched to a gene: 1.

The chain uses TRBV4-1 and TRBJ1-4; the match to TRBD1 covers 7 bases. V gave up 1 base and J gave up 7 bases; unmatched junction bases: 9. This CDR3 region has 16 residues. Germline V gene lookup returns CDR1 MGHRA and CDR2 YSYEKL. The CDR3 sequence: CASSQATGVASEKLFF. The CDR3, as DNA: TGCGCCAGCAGCCAAGCCACAGGGGTGGCGAGTGAAAAACTGTTTTTT.

The chain uses TRBV7-2 and TRBJ2-3; 10 bases fit TRBD2. The V and J ends lost 6 bases and 4 bases, in that order; junction bases with no gene match: 10. The CDR3 spans 16 residues. Germline V gene sequence: CDR1 SGHTA, CDR2 FQGNSA. CDR3 residues: CASRAGLAIIADTQYF. The CDR3 coding sequence is TGTGCCAGCAGAGCGGGACTAGCGATTATCGCAGATACGCAGTATTTT.

This rearrangement joins TRBV9 to TRBJ2-3, with 10 bases fitting TRBD2. Germline CDR1 and CDR2: SGDLS and YYNGEE. The J segment lost 2 bases and the V segment lost 4 bases, leaving 10 bases of the junction unmatched. This CDR3 comprises 17 residues. CDR3 nucleotide sequence: TGTGCCAGCAGCACTAGCGGGGCCCCTATGAACACAGATACGCAGTATTTT. This codes for CASSTSGAPMNTDTQYF.

The rearrangement joins TRBV7-3 to TRBJ2-2, with D perhaps TRBD2 (5 bases). CDR1 SGHTA and CDR2 FQGTGA come from the germline V gene. The CDR3 length is 13 residues. The V end lost 3 bases, the J end lost 7 bases, and 9 bases lay between the germline ends. The DNA for the CDR3 is TGTGCCAGCAGCTTCGGGGTGAACGGGGAGCTGTTTTTT. Translated: CASSFGVNGELFF.

CDR3 coding DNA: TGTGCCAGCAGCGTGGACAGGGGCGAGGTAGCTTTCTTT. Residues: CASSVDRGEVAFF. The rearrangement joins TRBV9 to TRBJ1-1; 9 nucleotides align to TRBD1. The CDR3 has 13 amino acids. The trim removed 2 bases at V and 10 bases at J, leaving 6 bases unmatched. CDR1 is SGDLS and CDR2 is YYNGEE in the germline V gene.

The chain links TRBV29-1 to TRBJ2-7, with D perhaps matching TRBD1 (5 bases). Germline V gene lookup returns CDR1 SQVTM and CDR2 ANQGSEA. This CDR3 has 10 amino acids. Trimming stripped 7 bases from V and 3 bases from J, with 7 bases between. The CDR3 region has the DNA TGCAGCGCCAGGGACTACGAGCAGTACTTC. The encoded protein is CSARDYEQYF.

The chain has TRBV6-2 or TRBV6-3 and TRBJ2-1, with D uncertain. Germline CDR1 reads MNHEY; CDR2 reads SVGEGT. The CDR3 loop spans 12 amino acids. V lost 5 bases and J lost 10, with 12 bases in between. The CDR3, as DNA: TGTGCCAGCAGTACGGGTCTGACGGAGCAGTTCTTC. This translates into CASSTGLTEQFF.

This clone has only one observation. The chain uses TRBV27 and TRBJ1-3; D gene ambiguous. Per germline, CDR1 MNHEY and CDR2 SMNVEV (reference sequence). CDR3 size: 13 residues. V lost 5 bases and J lost 0, with 5 bases in between. This chain's CDR3 is CASSPDSGNTIYF. In nucleotides, the CDR3 is TGTGCCAGCAGTCCAGACTCTGGAAACACCATATATTTT.

This clone was seen only a few times. The V gene is TRBV5-8, the J gene TRBJ1-2; D is unresolved. The V and J ends lost 6 bases and 4 bases respectively, with 13 bases between them. The CDR3 has 13 amino acids. The germline V gene has CDR1 SGHTS and CDR2 YDEGEE. CDR3 protein: CASTLRMTYGYTF. CDR3 coding DNA: TGTGCCAGCACCCTCAGGATGACCTATGGCTACACCTTC.

The chain recombines TRBV28 with TRBJ1-4, with TRBD1 identical over 9 bases. Germline CDR1 is MDHEN and CDR2 is SYDVKM. The V segment lost 5 bases and the J segment 7 bases; nucleotides outside the gene matches: 5. This CDR3 spans 14 amino acids. The chain's CDR3 is CASSPRDRVEKLFF. The CDR3, as DNA: TGTGCCAGCAGTCCTAGGGACAGGGTTGAAAAACTGTTTTTT.

The chain is built from TRBV6-5 and TRBJ2-1; 8 nucleotides line up with TRBD1. Germline V gene data show CDR1 as MNHEY and CDR2 as SVGAGI. The CDR3 runs to 14 residues. Trimming at V came to 4 bases and at J to 6 bases, leaving 5 bases not matched to a gene. The CDR3 protein is CASSSLDRVNEQFF. CDR3 bases: TGTGCCAGCAGTTCCCTGGACAGGGTCAATGAGCAGTTCTTC.

The rearrangement uses TRBV7-2 and TRBJ1-1; D is perhaps TRBD1 (5 bases). Germline CDR1 and CDR2: SGHTA and FQGNSA. The CDR3 consists of 16 residues. The ends were cut back, 1 base at V and 6 bases at J, with 18 bases in the middle. This CDR3 is CASSLGLGVSVPEAFF. CDR3 bases: TGTGCCAGCAGCTTAGGTCTAGGGGTTTCGGTCCCTGAAGCTTTCTTT. Full variable domain (outside the CDR3, taken from reference TRBV7-2 and TRBJ1-1): GAGVSQSPSNKVTEKGKDVELRCDPISGHTALYWYRQSLGQGLEFLIYFQGNSAPDKSGLPSDRFSAERTGGSVSTLTIQRTQQEDSAVYLCASSLGLGVSVPEAFFGQGTRLTVV.

V gene TRBV7-2 combines with J gene TRBJ1-6; TRBD1 is a possible D gene (5 bases). From germline, CDR1 is SGHTA and CDR2 FQGNSA. V lost 5 bases and J 0 bases, leaving 8 bases between the germline ends. This CDR3 is 15 amino acids long. CDR3 sequence: CASSTDSSYNSPLHF. The CDR3 coding sequence is TGTGCCAGCAGCACCGACAGCTCCTATAATTCACCCCTCCACTTT.

The chain links TRBV19 to TRBJ1-2, with 8 bases fitting TRBD1. CDR3 length: 15 residues. CDR1 is LNHDA and CDR2 is SQIVND in the germline V gene (reference sequence). With V trimmed by 5 bases and J by 4 bases, 9 bases remained unmatched. The CDR3 protein is CASSFLGQGGYGYTF. The CDR3 DNA reads TGTGCCAGTAGTTTCCTAGGACAGGGCGGCTATGGCTACACCTTC.

The chain uses TRBV5-5 and TRBJ1-2, with TRBD1 matching 7 bases. The V gene's germline CDR1 is SGHKS and CDR2 YYEKEE (reference sequence). Losses at the gene ends were 4 bases for V and 5 bases for J; bases not matched to a gene: 11. The CDR3 runs 15 residues. CDR3 DNA: TGTGCCAGCAGCCCGGGACAGAGGTCCGTATATGGCTACACCTTC. This encodes CASSPGQRSVYGYTF.

CDR3 amino acids: CAIRWTSGGNTGELFF. CDR3 in DNA: TGTGCCATCAGGTGGACTAGCGGGGGGAACACCGGGGAGCTGTTTTTT. The rearrangement uses TRBV10-3 and TRBJ2-2; 13 bases line up with TRBD2. The CDR3 loop spans 16 amino acids. The trim removed 6 bases at V and 1 base at J, leaving 2 bases unmatched. CDR1 is ENHRY, CDR2 SYGVKD, per germline.

Notes on this clone: This CDR3 is also generated by other DNA sequences in the sample. The chain joins TRBV6-5 to TRBJ1-5, with 8 bases identical to TRBD1. The CDR3 is 13 residues long. V trimming: 4 bases; J trimming: 7 bases; junction bases outside the gene matches: 3. From germline, CDR1 is MNHEY and CDR2 SVGAGI. CDR3 sequence: CASSLDRDQPQHF. DNA of the CDR3: TGTGCCAGCAGTTTGGACAGGGACCAGCCCCAGCATTTT.

The chain joins TRBV18 to TRBJ2-5; no firm D call. CDR3 length equals 13 residues. V shed 3 bases and J shed 4 bases, with 9 bases lying between them. CDR1 is KGHSH, CDR2 LQKENI, per germline. The CDR3 loop reads CASSPELSETQYF. The DNA for the CDR3 is TGTGCCAGCTCACCGGAGTTGTCAGAGACCCAGTACTTC.